A single sample gave rise to the 3 T cell receptor beta chains below, sequenced in a study of T-cell reconstitution after alpha-beta-depleted transplantation in children. Unique molecular identifiers were incorporated when the TCRbeta library was constructed. TCRdb re-called the PCR reads through MiXCR, storing one row per CDR3 protein. The sample lists around 600,000 distinct CDR3 sequences, roughly 15% occurring once. The sample in question was PBMCs from the stem cell graft donor, obtained from the stem cell graft. The receptors were gathered from a human donor who donated a stem cell graft to a child with acute myeloid leukemia.

A note on this clonotype: One base away lies a much larger clone, so this may be a sequencing read error. The chain has TRBV5-6 and TRBJ1-2; weak D call: TRBD1 (6 bases). CDR3 size: 15 residues. Between the trimmed V and J ends, which lost 0 bases and 3 bases, there was a span of 12 bases. The V gene's germline CDR1 is SGHDT and CDR2 YYEEEE. This chain's CDR3 is CASSLVAQGHYGYTF. The CDR3, as DNA: TGTGCCAGCAGCTTGGTTGCACAGGGACACTATGGCTACACCTTC. The full variable domain, its missing parts supplied by reference TRBV5-6 and TRBJ1-2, is DAGVTQSPTHLIKTRGQQVTLRCSPKSGHDTVSWYQQALGQGPQFIFQYYEEEERQRGNFPDRFSGHQFPNYSSELNVNALLLGDSALYLCASSLVAQGHYGYTFGSGTRLTVV.

This clonotype has at least ten counts. V is TRBV5-4 and J is TRBJ1-6; 10 bases match TRBD1. With 4 bases clipped from V and 9 bases from J, the junction kept 7 bases outside the gene matches. The length of the CDR3 is 15 residues. From germline, CDR1 is SGHNT and CDR2 YYREEE (reference sequence). In nucleotides, the CDR3 is TGTGCCAGCAGCGCCGACAGGGGGCTGGGTTCACCCCTCCACTTT. It codes for CASSADRGLGSPLHF.

This chain uses TRBV30 with TRBJ1-1, with D possibly TRBD1 on 5 matching bases. The CDR3 is made up of 14 amino acids. Germline V lookup: CDR1 GTSNPN, CDR2 SVGIG (reference sequence). V was cut by 4 bases and J by 1 base, with 13 bases left in between. The CDR3 region is CAWMRDGRNTEAFF. The CDR3 region has the DNA TGTGCCTGGATGAGGGACGGACGGAACACTGAAGCTTTCTTT.